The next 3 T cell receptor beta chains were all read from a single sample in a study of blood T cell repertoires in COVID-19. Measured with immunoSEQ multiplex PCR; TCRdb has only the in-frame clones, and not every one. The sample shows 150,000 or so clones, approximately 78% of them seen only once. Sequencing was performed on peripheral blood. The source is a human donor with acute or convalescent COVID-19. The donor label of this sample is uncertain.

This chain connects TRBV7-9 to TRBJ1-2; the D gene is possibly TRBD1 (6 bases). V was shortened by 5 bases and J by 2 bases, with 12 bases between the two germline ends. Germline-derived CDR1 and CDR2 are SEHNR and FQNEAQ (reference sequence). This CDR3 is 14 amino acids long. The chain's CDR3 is CASSPRGGNYGYTF. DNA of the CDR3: TGTGCCAGCAGCCCACGTGGGGGCAACTATGGCTACACCTTC.

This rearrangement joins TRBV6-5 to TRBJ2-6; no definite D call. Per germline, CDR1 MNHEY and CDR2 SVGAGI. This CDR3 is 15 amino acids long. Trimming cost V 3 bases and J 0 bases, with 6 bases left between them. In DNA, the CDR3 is TGTGCCAGCAGTTATAGCCGCTCTGGGGCCAACGTCCTGACTTTC. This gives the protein CASSYSRSGANVLTF.

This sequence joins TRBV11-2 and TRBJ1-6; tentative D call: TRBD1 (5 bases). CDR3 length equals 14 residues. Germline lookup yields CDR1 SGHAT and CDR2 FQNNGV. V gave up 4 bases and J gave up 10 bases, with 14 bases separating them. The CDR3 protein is CASSSLRGWSPLHF. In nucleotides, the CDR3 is TGTGCCAGCAGCTCCCTTAGGGGTTGGTCACCCCTCCACTTT.